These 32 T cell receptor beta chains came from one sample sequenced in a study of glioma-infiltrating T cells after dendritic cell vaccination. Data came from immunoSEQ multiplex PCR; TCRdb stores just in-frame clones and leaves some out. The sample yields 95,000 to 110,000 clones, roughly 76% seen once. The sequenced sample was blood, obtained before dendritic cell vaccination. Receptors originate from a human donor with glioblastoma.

The CDR3: CASSIGHLRNEQFF. CDR3 nucleotide sequence: TGTGCCAGTAGTATAGGCCACCTGCGAAATGAGCAGTTCTTC. The chain uses TRBV19 and TRBJ2-1; D gene ambiguous. CDR1 and CDR2 from the germline V gene are LNHDA and SQIVND (reference sequence). V lost 1 base, J lost 7 bases, and 11 bases lay in between. This CDR3 is 14 amino acids long.

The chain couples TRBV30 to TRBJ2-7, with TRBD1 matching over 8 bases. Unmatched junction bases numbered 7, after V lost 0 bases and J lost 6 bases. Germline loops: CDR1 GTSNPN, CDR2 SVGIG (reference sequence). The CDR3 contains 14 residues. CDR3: CAWSVLGTGSEQYF. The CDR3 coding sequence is TGTGCCTGGAGTGTACTTGGGACAGGATCCGAGCAGTACTTC.

The CDR3 sequence is CAWTGGPGEQFF. The CDR3, as DNA: TGTGCCTGGACCGGGGGGCCTGGTGAGCAGTTCTTC. The rearrangement links TRBV30 to TRBJ2-1, with a possible D match to TRBD2 (7 bases). Trimming left V 4 bases short and J 9 bases short, with 13 bases between. Germline loops: CDR1 GTSNPN, CDR2 SVGIG (reference sequence). CDR3 length equals 12 residues.

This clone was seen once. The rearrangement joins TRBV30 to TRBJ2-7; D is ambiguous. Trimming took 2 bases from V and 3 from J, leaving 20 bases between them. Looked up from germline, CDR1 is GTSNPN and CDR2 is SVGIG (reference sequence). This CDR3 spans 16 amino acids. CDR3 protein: CAWSPHSRIIRYEQYF. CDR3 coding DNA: TGTGCCTGGAGTCCACATTCCAGAATTATCCGCTACGAGCAGTACTTC. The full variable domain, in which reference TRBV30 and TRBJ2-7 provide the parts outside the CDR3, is SQTIHQWPATLVQPVGSPLSLECTVEGTSNPNLYWYRQAAGRGLQLLFYSVGIGQISSEVPQNLSASRPQDRQFILSSKKLLLSDSGFYLCAWSPHSRIIRYEQYFGPGTRLTVT.

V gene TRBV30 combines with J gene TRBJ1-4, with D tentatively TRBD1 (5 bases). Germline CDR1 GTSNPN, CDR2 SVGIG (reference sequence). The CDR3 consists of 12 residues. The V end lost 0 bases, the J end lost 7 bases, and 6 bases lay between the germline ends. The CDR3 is CAWSVQVEKLFF. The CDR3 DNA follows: TGTGCCTGGAGTGTACAGGTTGAAAAACTGTTTTTT.

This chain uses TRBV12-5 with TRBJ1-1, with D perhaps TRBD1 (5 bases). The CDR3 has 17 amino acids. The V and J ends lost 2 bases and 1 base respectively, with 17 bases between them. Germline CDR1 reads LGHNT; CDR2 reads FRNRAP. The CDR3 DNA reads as TGTGCTAGTGGTTTGTCCCTGGGGGGACCAAGGAACACTGAAGCTTTCTTT. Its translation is CASGLSLGGPRNTEAFF. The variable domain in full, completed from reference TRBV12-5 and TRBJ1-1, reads DARVTQTPRHKVTEMGQEVTMRCQPILGHNTVFWYRQTMMQGLELLAYFRNRAPLDDSGMPKDRFSAEMPDATLATLKIQPSEPRDSAVYFCASGLSLGGPRNTEAFFGQGTRLTVV.

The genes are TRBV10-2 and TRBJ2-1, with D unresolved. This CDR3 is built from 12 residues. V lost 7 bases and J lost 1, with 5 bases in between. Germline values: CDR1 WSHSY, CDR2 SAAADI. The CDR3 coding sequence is TGCGCCAGCACCAGTTCCTACAATGAGCAGTTCTTC. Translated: CASTSSYNEQFF.

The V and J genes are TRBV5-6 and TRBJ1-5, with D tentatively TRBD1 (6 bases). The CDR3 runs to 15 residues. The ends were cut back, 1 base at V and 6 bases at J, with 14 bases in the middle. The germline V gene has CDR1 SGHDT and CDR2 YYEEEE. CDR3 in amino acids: CASSLSRGARQPQHF. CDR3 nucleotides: TGTGCCAGCAGCTTGTCCAGGGGAGCTCGTCAGCCCCAGCATTTT.

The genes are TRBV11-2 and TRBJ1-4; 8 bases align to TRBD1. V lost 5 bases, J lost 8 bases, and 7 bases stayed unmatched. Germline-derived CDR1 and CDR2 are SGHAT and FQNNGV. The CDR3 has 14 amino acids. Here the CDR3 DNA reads TGTGCCAGCAGCCAGGACAGGGTAGAGGAAAAACTGTTTTTT. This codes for CASSQDRVEEKLFF. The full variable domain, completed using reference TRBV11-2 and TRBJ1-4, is EAGVAQSPRYKIIEKRQSVAFWCNPISGHATLYWYQQILGQGPKLLIQFQNNGVVDDSQLPKDRFSAERLKGVDSTLKIQPAKLEDSAVYLCASSQDRVEEKLFFGSGTQLSVL.

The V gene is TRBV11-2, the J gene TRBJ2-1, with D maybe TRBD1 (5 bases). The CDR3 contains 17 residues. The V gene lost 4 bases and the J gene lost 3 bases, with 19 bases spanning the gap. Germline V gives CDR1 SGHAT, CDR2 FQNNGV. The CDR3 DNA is TGTGCCAGCAGCTCCCTGAGGACAACTATGCGCTACAATGAGCAGTTCTTC. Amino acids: CASSSLRTTMRYNEQFF.

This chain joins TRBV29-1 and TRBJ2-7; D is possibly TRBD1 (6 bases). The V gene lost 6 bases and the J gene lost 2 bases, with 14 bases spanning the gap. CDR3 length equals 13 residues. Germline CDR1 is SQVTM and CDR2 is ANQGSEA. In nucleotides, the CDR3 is TGCAGCGTCCCTGGCAGGGGAACCTACGAGCAGTACTTC. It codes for CSVPGRGTYEQYF.

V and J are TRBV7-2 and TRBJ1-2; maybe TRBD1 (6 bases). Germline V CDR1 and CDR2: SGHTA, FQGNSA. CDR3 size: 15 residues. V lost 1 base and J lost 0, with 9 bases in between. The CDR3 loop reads CASSLDRTANYGYTF. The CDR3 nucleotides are TGTGCCAGCAGCTTAGACCGGACAGCTAACTATGGCTACACCTTC.

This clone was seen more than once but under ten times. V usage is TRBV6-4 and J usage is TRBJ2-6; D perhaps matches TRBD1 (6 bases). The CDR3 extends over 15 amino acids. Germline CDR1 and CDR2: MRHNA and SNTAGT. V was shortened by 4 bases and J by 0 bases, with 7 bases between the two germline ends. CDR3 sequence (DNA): TGTGCCAGCAGTGTAGGGGGCTCTGGGGCCAACGTCCTGACTTTC. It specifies CASSVGGSGANVLTF.

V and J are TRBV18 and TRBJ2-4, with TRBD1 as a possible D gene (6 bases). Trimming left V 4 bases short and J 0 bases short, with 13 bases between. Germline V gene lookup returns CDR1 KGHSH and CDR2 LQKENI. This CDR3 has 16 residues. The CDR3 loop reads CASSREQGTAKNIQYF. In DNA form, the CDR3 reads TGTGCCAGCTCACGAGAACAGGGCACAGCCAAAAACATTCAGTACTTC.

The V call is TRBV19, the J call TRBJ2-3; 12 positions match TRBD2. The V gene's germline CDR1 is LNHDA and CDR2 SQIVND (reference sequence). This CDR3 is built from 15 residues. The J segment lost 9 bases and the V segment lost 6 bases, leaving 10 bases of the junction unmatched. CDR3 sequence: CASSPASGGAGTQYF. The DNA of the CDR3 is TGTGCCAGTAGCCCCGCTAGCGGGGGGGCCGGGACGCAGTATTTT.

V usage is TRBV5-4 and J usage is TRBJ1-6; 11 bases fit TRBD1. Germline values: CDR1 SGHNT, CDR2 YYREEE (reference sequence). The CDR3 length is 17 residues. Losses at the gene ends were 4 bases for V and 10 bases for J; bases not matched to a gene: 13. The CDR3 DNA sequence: TGTGCCAGCAGCCCGTTCGCGGGACAGGGGGTCGGATCACCCCTCCACTTT. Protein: CASSPFAGQGVGSPLHF.

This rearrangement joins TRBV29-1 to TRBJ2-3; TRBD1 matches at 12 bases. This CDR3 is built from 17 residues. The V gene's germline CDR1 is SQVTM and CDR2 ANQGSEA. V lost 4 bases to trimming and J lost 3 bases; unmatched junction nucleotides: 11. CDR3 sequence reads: CSVGRGQGASRTDTQYF. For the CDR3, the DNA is TGCAGCGTTGGGAGGGGACAGGGGGCTTCTCGGACAGATACGCAGTATTTT.

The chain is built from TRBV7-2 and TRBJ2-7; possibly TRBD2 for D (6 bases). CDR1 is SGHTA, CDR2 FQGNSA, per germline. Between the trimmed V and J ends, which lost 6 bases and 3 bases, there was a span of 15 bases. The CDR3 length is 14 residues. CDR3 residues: CASSLRLGGYEQYF. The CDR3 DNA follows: TGTGCCAGCAGTCTAAGACTCGGGGGCTACGAGCAGTACTTC.

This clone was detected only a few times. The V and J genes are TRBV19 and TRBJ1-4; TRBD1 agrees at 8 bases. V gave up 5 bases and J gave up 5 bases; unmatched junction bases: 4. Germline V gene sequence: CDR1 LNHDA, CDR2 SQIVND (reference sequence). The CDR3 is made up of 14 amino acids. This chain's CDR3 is CASSWGQVNEKLFF. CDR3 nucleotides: TGTGCCAGTAGTTGGGGACAGGTGAATGAAAAACTGTTTTTT.

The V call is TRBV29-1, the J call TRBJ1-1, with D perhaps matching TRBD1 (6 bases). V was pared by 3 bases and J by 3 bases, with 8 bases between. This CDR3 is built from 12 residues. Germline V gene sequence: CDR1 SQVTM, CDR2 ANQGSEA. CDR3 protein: CSVEAGDTEAFF. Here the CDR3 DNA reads TGCAGCGTTGAGGCAGGGGACACTGAAGCTTTCTTT.

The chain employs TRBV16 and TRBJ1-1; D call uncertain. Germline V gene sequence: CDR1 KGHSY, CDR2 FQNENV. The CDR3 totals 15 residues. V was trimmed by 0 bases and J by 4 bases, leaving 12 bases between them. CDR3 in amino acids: CASSQSVLPTTEAFF. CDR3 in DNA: TGTGCCAGCAGCCAATCAGTACTCCCTACCACTGAAGCTTTCTTT.

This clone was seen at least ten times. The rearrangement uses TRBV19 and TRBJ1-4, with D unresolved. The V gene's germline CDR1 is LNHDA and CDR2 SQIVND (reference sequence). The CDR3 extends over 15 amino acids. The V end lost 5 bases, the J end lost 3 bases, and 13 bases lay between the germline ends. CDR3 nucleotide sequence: TGTGCCAGTAGTCTCCCGGTCGGGGCTAATGAAAAACTGTTTTTT. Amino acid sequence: CASSLPVGANEKLFF.

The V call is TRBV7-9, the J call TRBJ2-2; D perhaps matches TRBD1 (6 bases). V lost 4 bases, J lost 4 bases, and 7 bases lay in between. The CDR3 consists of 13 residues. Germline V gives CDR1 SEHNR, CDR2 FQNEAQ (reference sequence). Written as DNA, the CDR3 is TGTGCCAGCAGCTGGACAGTCACCGGGGAGCTGTTTTTT. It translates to CASSWTVTGELFF.

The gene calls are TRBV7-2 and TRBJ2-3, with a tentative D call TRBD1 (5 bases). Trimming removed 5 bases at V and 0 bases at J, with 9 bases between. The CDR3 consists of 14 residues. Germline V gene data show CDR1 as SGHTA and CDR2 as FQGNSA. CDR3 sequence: CASSQGVSTDTQYF. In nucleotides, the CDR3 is TGTGCCAGCAGCCAAGGGGTTAGCACAGATACGCAGTATTTT.

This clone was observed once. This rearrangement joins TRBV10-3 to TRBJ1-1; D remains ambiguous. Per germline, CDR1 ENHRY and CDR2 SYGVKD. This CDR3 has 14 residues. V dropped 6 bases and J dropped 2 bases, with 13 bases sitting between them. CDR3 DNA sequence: TGTGCCATCAGCCCCGACGAGGGCAACACTGAAGCTTTCTTT. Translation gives CAISPDEGNTEAFF.

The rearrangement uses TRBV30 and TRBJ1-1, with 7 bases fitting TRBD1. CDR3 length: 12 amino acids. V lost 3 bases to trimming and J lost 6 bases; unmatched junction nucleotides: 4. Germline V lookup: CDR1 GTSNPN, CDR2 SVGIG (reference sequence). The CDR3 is CAWRVRGAEAFF. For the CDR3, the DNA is TGTGCCTGGAGGGTCAGGGGGGCTGAAGCTTTCTTT.

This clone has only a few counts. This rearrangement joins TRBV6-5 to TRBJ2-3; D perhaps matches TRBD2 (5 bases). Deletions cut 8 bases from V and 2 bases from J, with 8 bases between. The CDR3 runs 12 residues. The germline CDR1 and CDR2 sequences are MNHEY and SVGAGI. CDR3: CASGSITDTQYF. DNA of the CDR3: TGTGCCAGCGGGAGCATCACAGATACGCAGTATTTT.

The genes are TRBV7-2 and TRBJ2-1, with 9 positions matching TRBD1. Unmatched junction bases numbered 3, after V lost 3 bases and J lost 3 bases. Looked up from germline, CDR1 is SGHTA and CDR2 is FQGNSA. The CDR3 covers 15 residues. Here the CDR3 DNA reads TGTGCCAGCAGCTTTGGACAGGGGATCTACAATGAGCAGTTCTTC. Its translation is CASSFGQGIYNEQFF.

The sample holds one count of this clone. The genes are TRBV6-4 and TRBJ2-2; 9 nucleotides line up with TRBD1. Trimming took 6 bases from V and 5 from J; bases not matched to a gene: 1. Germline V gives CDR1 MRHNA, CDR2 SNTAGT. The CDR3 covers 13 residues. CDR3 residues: CASRGTGTGELFF. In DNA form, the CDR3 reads TGTGCCAGCAGGGGGACAGGGACCGGGGAGCTGTTTTTT.

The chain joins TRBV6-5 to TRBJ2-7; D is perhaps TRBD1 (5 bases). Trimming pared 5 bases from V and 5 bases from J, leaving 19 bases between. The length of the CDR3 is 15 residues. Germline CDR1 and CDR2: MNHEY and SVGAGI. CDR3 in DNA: TGTGCCAGCAGTCTCGAACAGGCCACCGCGCACGAGCAGTACTTC. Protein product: CASSLEQATAHEQYF.

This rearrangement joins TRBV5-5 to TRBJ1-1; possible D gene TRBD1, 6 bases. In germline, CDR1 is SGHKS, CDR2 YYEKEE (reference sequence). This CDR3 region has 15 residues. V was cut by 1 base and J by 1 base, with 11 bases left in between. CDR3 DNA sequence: TGTGCCAGCAGCTTGTATGCGACAGGGAACACTGAAGCTTTCTTT. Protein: CASSLYATGNTEAFF.

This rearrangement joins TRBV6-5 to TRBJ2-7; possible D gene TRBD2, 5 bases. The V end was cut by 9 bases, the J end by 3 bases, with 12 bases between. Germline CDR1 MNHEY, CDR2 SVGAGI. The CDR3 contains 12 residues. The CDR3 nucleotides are TGTGCCAGTCGAGCGAGCGGCTACGAGCAGTACTTC. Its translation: CASRASGYEQYF.